This T cell receptor (beta chain) was found in a study of shared clonotypes between healthy human individuals. Study-level findings and limits: Clonotype sharing levels among donors were expected to vary with sequencing depth.

The germline V gene has CDR1 SGHNT and CDR2 YYREEE (reference sequence). The V and J ends lost 4 bases and 0 bases respectively, with 7 bases between them. The CDR3 is 13 amino acids. Of note for this clone: Its antigen is as yet unknown. Other nucleotide sequences in the sample specify the same CDR3.

As defined, naive CD8 cells were CD45RO-negative and positively selected for CCR7, with terminally differentiated effector memory CD45RA+ cells excluded. Profiled with immunoSEQ multiplex PCR; TCRdb holds only in-frame clones, not every one. The sample includes hundreds of thousands of clones, roughly 95% of them seen just once. The clonotype comes from a woman aged 25 to 45 in good health. The genes are TRBV5-4 and TRBJ1-1; D remains unclear. The specimen sequenced was naive CD8+ T cells sorted from blood. CDR3 DNA sequence: TGTGCCAGCAGCCCGGGATTGAACACTGAAGCTTTCTTT. Translating gives CASSPGLNTEAFF.